This entry lists 29 T cell receptor beta chains sequenced from one sample in a study of T-cell reconstitution after alpha-beta-depleted transplantation in children. As it was prepared, the TCRbeta library received unique molecular identifiers. TCRdb itself ran the PCR reads through MiXCR, one entry per CDR3 protein. The sample holds roughly 500,000 distinct CDR3 sequences, less than 35% seen once. The input for sequencing was PBMCs from the stem cell graft donor, taken from the stem cell graft. The receptors here all came from a human donor who donated a stem cell graft to a child with aplastic anemia.

The gene calls are TRBV3-1 and TRBJ1-1, with D maybe TRBD1 (5 bases). Trimming pared 0 bases from V and 1 base from J, leaving 12 bases between. The germline V gene has CDR1 LGHDT and CDR2 YNNKEL (reference sequence). CDR3 size: 16 residues. CDR3 nucleotide sequence: TGTGCCAGCAGCCAAGAACACGACAGCGCGAACACTGAAGCTTTCTTT. This translates into CASSQEHDSANTEAFF. Complete variable domain (other parts from reference TRBV3-1 and TRBJ1-1): DTAVSQTPKYLVTQMGNDKSIKCEQNLGHDTMYWYKQDSKKFLKIMFSYNNKELIINETVPNRFSPKSPDKAHLNLHINSLELGDSAVYFCASSQEHDSANTEAFFGQGTRLTVV.

This clonotype was seen more than once but under ten times. This chain uses TRBV20-1 with TRBJ1-1, with unresolved D. The CDR3 spans 14 residues. CDR1 is DFQATT and CDR2 is SNEGSKA in the germline V gene (reference sequence). Trimming removed 3 bases at V and 0 bases at J, with 11 bases between. CDR3 DNA: TGCAGTGCTAGGGGAGGCGCGGTGAACACTGAAGCTTTCTTT. This gives the protein CSARGGAVNTEAFF.

This chain joins TRBV7-9 and TRBJ1-5; 7 bases are shared with TRBD1. The CDR3 consists of 15 residues. Trimming cost V 2 bases and J 3 bases; bases outside gene matches: 4. The germline V gene encodes CDR1 SEHNR and CDR2 FQNEAQ (reference sequence). The CDR3 bases are TGTGCCAGCAGCTTACACAGGGGCGACAATCAGCCCCAGCATTTT. It codes for CASSLHRGDNQPQHF.

The CDR3 region has the DNA TGCAGTGCTGGAAAACAGGGACGGGCAAGCAATCAGCCCCAGCATTTT. This translates into CSAGKQGRASNQPQHF. J is TRBJ1-5 and V is TRBV20-1, with TRBD1 as a possible D gene (6 bases). The V end was cut by 5 bases, the J end by 1 base, with 18 bases between. Germline CDR1 is DFQATT and CDR2 is SNEGSKA (reference sequence). The CDR3 is 16 residues long.

This clonotype appeared a few times. The chain is built from TRBV6-2 or TRBV6-3 and TRBJ2-1; the D is unclear. CDR3 length: 15 residues. Per the germline V gene, CDR1 is MNHEY and CDR2 is SVGEGT. Trimming took off 2 bases at V and 6 bases at J, with 14 bases between the two ends. The CDR3 sequence is CASSYRNPFFNEQFF. Written as DNA, the CDR3 is TGTGCCAGCAGTTACCGCAATCCGTTTTTCAATGAGCAGTTCTTC.

The V gene is TRBV24-1, the J gene TRBJ2-1; TRBD2 aligns across 9 bases. The germline CDR1 and CDR2 sequences are KGHDR and SFDVKD. The CDR3 spans 16 residues. After removal of 4 bases from V and 4 bases from J, the junction contained 7 bases not matched to a gene. The CDR3, as DNA: TGTGCCACCAGTGACCGTAGCGGGAGCGGGTACAATGAGCAGTTCTTC. Its protein product is CATSDRSGSGYNEQFF.

The chain employs TRBV5-1 and TRBJ2-2; D call uncertain. CDR3 size: 15 residues. Germline loops: CDR1 SGHRS, CDR2 YFSETQ. V lost 3 bases to trimming and J lost 1 base, with 10 bases between them. The CDR3 nucleotides read TGCGCCAGCAGCTCCTTAGACGGGAACACCGGGGAGCTGTTTTTT. Its protein is CASSSLDGNTGELFF.

This chain connects TRBV5-1 to TRBJ2-7; 7 bases fit TRBD2. The J segment lost 2 bases and the V segment lost 6 bases, leaving 8 bases of the junction unmatched. Germline CDR1 is SGHRS and CDR2 is YFSETQ. CDR3 length: 14 amino acids. CDR3 in amino acids: CASKRTSDPYEQYF. The CDR3 DNA reads as TGCGCCAGCAAACGAACTAGCGATCCCTACGAGCAGTACTTC.

This clonotype was counted between two and nine times. This chain connects TRBV6-1 to TRBJ2-7; no reliable D call. The CDR3 is 13 residues long. Germline V gene lookup returns CDR1 MNHNS and CDR2 SASEGT. V dropped 6 bases and J dropped 3 bases, with 12 bases sitting between them. Here the CDR3 DNA reads TGTGCCAGCAGCCCAAGGTACGACTACGAGCAGTACTTC. This encodes CASSPRYDYEQYF.

The chain couples TRBV5-6 to TRBJ2-1; 7 nucleotides match TRBD2. The CDR3 runs to 11 residues. With 6 bases clipped from V and 8 bases from J, the junction kept 2 bases outside the gene matches. Germline V gene data show CDR1 as SGHDT and CDR2 as YYEEEE. The CDR3 sequence is CASTREDEQFF. The CDR3 coding sequence is TGTGCCAGCACCCGGGAGGATGAGCAGTTCTTC.

This clonotype occurred many times. The chain recombines TRBV20-1 with TRBJ2-3; D unresolved. V gave up 1 base and J gave up 2 bases, with 7 bases separating them. In germline, CDR1 is DFQATT, CDR2 SNEGSKA (reference sequence). The CDR3 totals 13 residues. The CDR3 here is CSARGAATDTQYF. CDR3 nucleotides: TGCAGTGCTAGAGGGGCAGCCACAGATACGCAGTATTTT.

This chain joins TRBV4-3 and TRBJ1-6; possible D gene TRBD1, 5 bases. The ends were cut back, 0 bases at V and 8 bases at J, with 17 bases in the middle. The CDR3 extends over 17 amino acids. In germline, CDR1 is LGHNA, CDR2 YSLEER. The CDR3: CASSQDMGWGSDSPLHF. CDR3 DNA: TGCGCCAGCAGCCAAGATATGGGTTGGGGGTCGGATTCACCCCTCCACTTT.

This clonotype has only a few counts. V is TRBV6-1 and J is TRBJ1-1, with a weak D call TRBD1 (6 bases). Germline V CDR1 and CDR2: MNHNS, SASEGT. This CDR3 contains 16 residues. V was clipped by 0 bases and J by 5 bases, with 16 bases between them. The CDR3 is CASSEALAGARTEAFF. The CDR3 DNA follows: TGTGCCAGCAGTGAAGCGCTAGCGGGGGCGCGTACTGAAGCTTTCTTT.

The V and J genes are TRBV2 and TRBJ2-5; no definite D call. CDR3 length: 13 residues. Between the trimmed V and J ends, which lost 7 bases and 3 bases, there was a span of 12 bases. The germline V gene encodes CDR1 SNHLY and CDR2 FYNNEI. As DNA, the CDR3 is TGTGCCAGCACCTGGAGCGAAAAAGAGACCCAGTACTTC. It translates to CASTWSEKETQYF.

The gene calls are TRBV20-1 and TRBJ2-3, with unresolved D. The ends were cut back, 8 bases at V and 1 base at J, with 10 bases in the middle. CDR1 and CDR2 from the germline V gene are DFQATT and SNEGSKA (reference sequence). The length of the CDR3 is 12 residues. CDR3 sequence reads: CSQGKGTDTQYF. The DNA of the CDR3 is TGCAGTCAAGGGAAGGGCACAGATACGCAGTATTTT.

The chain uses TRBV20-1 and TRBJ2-2, with D possibly TRBD1 on 6 matching bases. V was cut by 0 bases and J by 3 bases, with 14 bases left in between. The CDR3 is made up of 16 amino acids. The germline V gene has CDR1 DFQATT and CDR2 SNEGSKA (reference sequence). CDR3 region: CSAREHLPGDTGELFF. The CDR3 nucleotides are TGCAGTGCTAGAGAACACCTCCCAGGGGACACCGGGGAGCTGTTTTTT.

Written as DNA, the CDR3 is TGTGCCAGTAGTATGGCGGCCCTGGACACAGATACGCAGTATTTT. It is translated as CASSMAALDTDTQYF. This chain connects TRBV19 to TRBJ2-3; D is unclear. The CDR3 extends over 15 amino acids. Deletions cut 3 bases from V and 2 bases from J, with 12 bases between. In germline, CDR1 is LNHDA, CDR2 SQIVND (reference sequence).

A few counts support this clonotype. The J gene is TRBJ1-1, the V gene TRBV5-1; D perhaps matches TRBD1 (6 bases). Deletions cut 5 bases from V and 5 bases from J, with 16 bases between. Germline assignment: CDR1 SGHRS and CDR2 YFSETQ. The CDR3 length is 14 residues. CDR3 sequence reads: CASRTTPGETEAFF. The CDR3 DNA reads as TGCGCCAGCAGAACCACTCCAGGGGAAACTGAAGCTTTCTTT.

The chain combines TRBV7-2 with TRBJ2-7, with 9 bases matching TRBD2. CDR1 is SGHTA, CDR2 FQGNSA, per germline. V lost 5 bases and J lost 0; bases outside the gene matches: 8. CDR3 length: 16 amino acids. In nucleotides, the CDR3 is TGTGCCAGCAGCAGACCTAGACTAGCGGACTCCTACGAGCAGTACTTC. Residues: CASSRPRLADSYEQYF.

This clonotype came up a few times. In DNA, the CDR3 is TGTGCCAGCTCACCACCTACAGGGACCGGGGAGCTGTTTTTT. It yields the protein CASSPPTGTGELFF. The chain couples TRBV18 to TRBJ2-2; TRBD1 is a possible D gene (6 bases). The V gene lost 0 bases and the J gene lost 5 bases, with 7 bases spanning the gap. Germline CDR1 is KGHSH and CDR2 is LQKENI. This CDR3 contains 14 residues.

This chain links TRBV7-8 with TRBJ2-4; no definite D call. Germline CDR1 reads SGHVS; CDR2 reads FQNEAQ. CDR3 length: 15 residues. Trimming pared 1 base from V and 2 bases from J, leaving 9 bases between. The DNA of the CDR3 is TGTGCCAGCAGCTTAGAGGTCCTTACCAAAAACATTCAGTACTTC. It specifies CASSLEVLTKNIQYF.

V usage is TRBV30 and J usage is TRBJ2-1; 9 positions match TRBD1. Per the germline V gene, CDR1 is GTSNPN and CDR2 is SVGIG (reference sequence). The CDR3 runs 17 residues. V lost 3 bases, J lost 0 bases, and 9 bases stayed unmatched. CDR3 in DNA: TGTGCCTGGAGCCCGGACAGGGGAGGTTTCTCCTACAATGAGCAGTTCTTC. It yields the protein CAWSPDRGGFSYNEQFF.

The V gene is TRBV11-2, the J gene TRBJ2-2; 10 positions match TRBD2. The CDR3 consists of 15 residues. The V and J ends lost 7 bases and 9 bases, in that order; junction bases with no gene match: 11. Germline CDR1 is SGHAT and CDR2 is FQNNGV. The CDR3 loop is CASISSASGSRELFF. DNA of the CDR3: TGTGCCAGCATCAGCTCGGCTAGCGGGAGCCGGGAGCTGTTTTTT.

The chain recombines TRBV6-5 with TRBJ1-2; D is uncertain. The V end lost 7 bases, the J end lost 6 bases, and 12 bases lay between the germline ends. Germline values: CDR1 MNHEY, CDR2 SVGAGI. This CDR3 contains 12 residues. The CDR3 loop is CASTSGSDGYTF. The CDR3 nucleotides are TGTGCCAGCACCTCCGGGAGCGATGGCTACACCTTC.

This chain joins TRBV20-1 and TRBJ1-1; D ambiguous. Germline V lookup: CDR1 DFQATT, CDR2 SNEGSKA (reference sequence). CDR3 length equals 14 residues. Trimming left V 5 bases short and J 2 bases short, with 15 bases between. CDR3 loop: CSAFLRAGNTEAFF. The CDR3 bases are TGCAGTGCTTTTCTTAGGGCCGGTAACACTGAAGCTTTCTTT.

The rearrangement links TRBV19 to TRBJ1-3, with D possibly being TRBD1 (5 bases). This CDR3 spans 15 amino acids. V lost 4 bases, J lost 0 bases, and 10 bases lay in between. Germline CDR1 reads LNHDA; CDR2 reads SQIVND (reference sequence). CDR3 coding DNA: TGTGCCAGTAGTAAGGGACGGGGCTCTGGAAACACCATATATTTT. Translation gives CASSKGRGSGNTIYF.

This chain connects TRBV6-2 or TRBV6-3 to TRBJ2-2; TRBD2 might be the D (5 bases). V was trimmed by 7 bases and J by 5 bases, leaving 20 bases between them. The CDR3 covers 16 residues. CDR1 MNHEY and CDR2 SVGEGT come from the germline V gene. CDR3: CASNRLPTSGTGELFF. In nucleotides, the CDR3 is TGTGCCAGCAATCGTCTCCCCACGTCGGGGACCGGGGAGCTGTTTTTT.

V usage is TRBV5-1 and J usage is TRBJ2-5, with 7 bases fitting TRBD1. The ends lost 3 bases at V and 4 bases at J; junction bases unmatched: 9. This CDR3 contains 15 residues. The germline gives CDR1 SGHRS, CDR2 YFSETQ. CDR3 coding DNA: TGCGCCAGCAGCTCTGGGACAGCCACCCCAGAGACCCAGTACTTC. It translates to CASSSGTATPETQYF.

The chain has TRBV6-5 and TRBJ1-1; D is undetermined. Germline V lookup: CDR1 MNHEY, CDR2 SVGAGI. CDR3 length equals 14 residues. The V end was cut by 0 bases, the J end by 3 bases, with 8 bases between. The CDR3 sequence: CASSYSQVYTEAFF. CDR3 in DNA: TGTGCCAGCAGTTACTCTCAGGTCTACACTGAAGCTTTCTTT.